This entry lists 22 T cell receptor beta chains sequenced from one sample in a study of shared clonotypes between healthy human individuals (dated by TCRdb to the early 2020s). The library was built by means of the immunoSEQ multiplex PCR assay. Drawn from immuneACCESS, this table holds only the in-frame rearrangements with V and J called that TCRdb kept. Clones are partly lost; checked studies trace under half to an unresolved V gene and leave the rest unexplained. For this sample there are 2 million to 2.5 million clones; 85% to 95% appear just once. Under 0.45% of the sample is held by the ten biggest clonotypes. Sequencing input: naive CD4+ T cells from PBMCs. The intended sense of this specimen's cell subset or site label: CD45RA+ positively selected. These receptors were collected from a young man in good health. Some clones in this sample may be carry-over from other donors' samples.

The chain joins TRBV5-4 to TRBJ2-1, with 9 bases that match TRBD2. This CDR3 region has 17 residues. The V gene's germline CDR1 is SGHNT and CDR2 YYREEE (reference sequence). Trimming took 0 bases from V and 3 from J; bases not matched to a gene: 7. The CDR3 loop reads CASSLVILAGYYNEQFF. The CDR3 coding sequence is TGTGCCAGCAGCTTGGTTATTCTAGCGGGATACTACAATGAGCAGTTCTTC.

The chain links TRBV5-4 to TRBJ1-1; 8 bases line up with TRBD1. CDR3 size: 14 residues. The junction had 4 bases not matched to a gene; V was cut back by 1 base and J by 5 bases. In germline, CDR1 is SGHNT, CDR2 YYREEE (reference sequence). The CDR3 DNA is TGTGCCAGCAGCTTGCGGACAGGGAGGACTGAAGCTTTCTTT. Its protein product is CASSLRTGRTEAFF. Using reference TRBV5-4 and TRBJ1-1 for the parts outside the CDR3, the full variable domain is ETGVTQSPTHLIKTRGQQVTLRCSSQSGHNTVSWYQQALGQGPQFIFQYYREEENGRGNFPPRFSGLQFPNYSSELNVNALELDDSALYLCASSLRTGRTEAFFGQGTRLTVV.

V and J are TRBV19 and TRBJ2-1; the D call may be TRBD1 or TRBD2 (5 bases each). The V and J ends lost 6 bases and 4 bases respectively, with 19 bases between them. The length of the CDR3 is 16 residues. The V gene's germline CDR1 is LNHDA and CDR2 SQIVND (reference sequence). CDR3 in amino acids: CASRDEGTSIYNEQFF. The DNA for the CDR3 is TGTGCCAGTAGGGACGAGGGGACCTCTATATACAATGAGCAGTTCTTC.

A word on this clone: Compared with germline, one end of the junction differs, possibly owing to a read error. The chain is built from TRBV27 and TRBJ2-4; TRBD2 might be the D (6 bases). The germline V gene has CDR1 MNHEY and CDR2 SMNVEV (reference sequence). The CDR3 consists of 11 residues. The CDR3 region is CASSPGRPEDF. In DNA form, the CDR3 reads TGTGCCAGCAGCCCCGGGAGACCGGAGGACTTC.

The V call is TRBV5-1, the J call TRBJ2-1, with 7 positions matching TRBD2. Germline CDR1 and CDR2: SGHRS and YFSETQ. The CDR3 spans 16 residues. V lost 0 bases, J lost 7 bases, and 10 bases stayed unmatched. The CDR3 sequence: CASSLVLGGRVNEQFF. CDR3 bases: TGCGCCAGCAGCTTGGTGTTAGGTGGGAGGGTTAATGAGCAGTTCTTC.

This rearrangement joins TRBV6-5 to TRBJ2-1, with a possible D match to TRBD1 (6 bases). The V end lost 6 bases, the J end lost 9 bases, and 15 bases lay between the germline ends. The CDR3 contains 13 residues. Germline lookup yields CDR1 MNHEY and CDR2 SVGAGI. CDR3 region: CASRPTGPGEQFF. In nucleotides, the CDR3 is TGTGCCAGCAGACCCACAGGGCCGGGTGAGCAGTTCTTC.

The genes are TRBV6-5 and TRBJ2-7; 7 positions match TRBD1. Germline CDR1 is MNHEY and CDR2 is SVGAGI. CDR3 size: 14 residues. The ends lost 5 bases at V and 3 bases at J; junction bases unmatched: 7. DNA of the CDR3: TGTGCCAGCAGTCCCGGACAGGAGTACTACGAGCAGTACTTC. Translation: CASSPGQEYYEQYF.

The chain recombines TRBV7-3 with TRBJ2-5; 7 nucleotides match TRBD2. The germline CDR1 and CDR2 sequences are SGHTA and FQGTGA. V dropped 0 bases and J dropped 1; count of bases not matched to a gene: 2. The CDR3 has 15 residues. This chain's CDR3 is CASSLTWGGQETQYF. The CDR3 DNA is TGTGCCAGCAGCTTAACGTGGGGGGGCCAAGAGACCCAGTACTTC.

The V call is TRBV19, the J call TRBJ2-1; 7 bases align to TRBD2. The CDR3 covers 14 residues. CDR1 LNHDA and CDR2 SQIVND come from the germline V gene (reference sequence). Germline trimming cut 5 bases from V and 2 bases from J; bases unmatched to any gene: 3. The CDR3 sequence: CASSVSGTYNEQFF. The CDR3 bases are TGTGCCAGTAGTGTCAGCGGGACCTACAATGAGCAGTTCTTC.

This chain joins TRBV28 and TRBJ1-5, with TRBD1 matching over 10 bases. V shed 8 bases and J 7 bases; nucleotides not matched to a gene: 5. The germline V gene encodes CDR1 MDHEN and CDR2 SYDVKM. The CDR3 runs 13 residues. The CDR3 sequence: CASGTGDRQPQHF. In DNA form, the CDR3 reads TGTGCCAGCGGGACAGGGGACAGACAGCCCCAGCATTTT.

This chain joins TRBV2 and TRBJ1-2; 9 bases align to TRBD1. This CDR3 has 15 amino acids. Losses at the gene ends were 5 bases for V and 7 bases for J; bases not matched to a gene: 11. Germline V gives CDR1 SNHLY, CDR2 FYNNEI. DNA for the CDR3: TGTGCCAGCAGTACCCTGGGACAGGGCCTGAGTGGCTACACCTTC. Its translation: CASSTLGQGLSGYTF. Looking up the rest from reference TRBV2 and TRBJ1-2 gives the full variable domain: EPEVTQTPSHQVTQMGQEVILRCVPISNHLYFYWYRQILGQKVEFLVSFYNNEISEKSEIFDDQFSVERPDGSNFTLKIRSTKLEDSAMYFCASSTLGQGLSGYTFGSGTRLTVV.

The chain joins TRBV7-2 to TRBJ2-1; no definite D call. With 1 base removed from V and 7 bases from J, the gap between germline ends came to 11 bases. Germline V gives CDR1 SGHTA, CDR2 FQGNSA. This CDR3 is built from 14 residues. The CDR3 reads CASSLVLMGNEQFF. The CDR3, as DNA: TGTGCCAGCAGCTTAGTTCTAATGGGAAATGAGCAGTTCTTC.

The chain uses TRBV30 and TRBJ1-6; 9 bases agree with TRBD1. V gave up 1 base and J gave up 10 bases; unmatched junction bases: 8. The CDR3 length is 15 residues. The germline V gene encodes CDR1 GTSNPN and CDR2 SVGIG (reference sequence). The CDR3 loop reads CAWSATGTGQSPLHF. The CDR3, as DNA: TGTGCCTGGAGTGCAACCGGGACAGGGCAGTCACCCCTCCACTTT.

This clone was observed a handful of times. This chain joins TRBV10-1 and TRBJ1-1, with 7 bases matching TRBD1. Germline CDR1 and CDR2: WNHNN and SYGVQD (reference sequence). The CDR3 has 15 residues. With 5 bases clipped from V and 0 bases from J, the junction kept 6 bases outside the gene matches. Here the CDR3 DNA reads TGCGCCAGCAGTCCCCGGACAGGCTTGAACACTGAAGCTTTCTTT. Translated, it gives CASSPRTGLNTEAFF.

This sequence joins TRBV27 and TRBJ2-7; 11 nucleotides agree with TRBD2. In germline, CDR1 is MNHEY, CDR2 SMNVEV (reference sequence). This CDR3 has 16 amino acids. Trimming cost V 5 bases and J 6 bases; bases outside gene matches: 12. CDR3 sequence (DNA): TGTGCCAGCAGTGCAAGCTTAGCGGGAGGGCGTCGCGAGCAGTACTTC. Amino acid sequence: CASSASLAGGRREQYF.

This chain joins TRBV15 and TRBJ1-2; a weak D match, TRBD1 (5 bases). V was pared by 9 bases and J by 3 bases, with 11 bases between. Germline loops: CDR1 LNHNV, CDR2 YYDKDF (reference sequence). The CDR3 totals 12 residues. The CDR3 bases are TGTGCCACTGGCCAGGGACACTATGGCTACACCTTC. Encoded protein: CATGQGHYGYTF.

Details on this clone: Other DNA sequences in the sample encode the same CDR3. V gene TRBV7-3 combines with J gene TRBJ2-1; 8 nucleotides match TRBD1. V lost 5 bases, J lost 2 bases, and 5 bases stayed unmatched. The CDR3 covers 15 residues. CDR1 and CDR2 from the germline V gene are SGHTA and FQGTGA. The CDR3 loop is CASSLGQGPYNEQFF. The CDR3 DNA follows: TGTGCCAGCAGCCTCGGACAGGGACCCTACAATGAGCAGTTCTTC.

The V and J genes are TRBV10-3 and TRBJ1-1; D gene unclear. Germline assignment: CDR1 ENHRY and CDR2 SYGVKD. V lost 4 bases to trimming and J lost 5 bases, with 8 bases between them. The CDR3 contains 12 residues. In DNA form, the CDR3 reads TGTGCCATCAGTGGGGGTCCTACTGAAGCTTTCTTT. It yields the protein CAISGGPTEAFF.

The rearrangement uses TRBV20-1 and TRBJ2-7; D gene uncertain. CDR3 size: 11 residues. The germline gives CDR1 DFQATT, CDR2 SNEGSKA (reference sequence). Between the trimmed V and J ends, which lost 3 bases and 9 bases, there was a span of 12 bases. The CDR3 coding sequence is TGCAGTGCTAGTTGGGTTGGCGGGCAGTACTTC. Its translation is CSASWVGGQYF.

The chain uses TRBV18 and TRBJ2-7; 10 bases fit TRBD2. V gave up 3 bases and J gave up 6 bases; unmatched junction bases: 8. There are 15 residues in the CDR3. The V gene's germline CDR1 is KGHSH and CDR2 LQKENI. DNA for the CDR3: TGTGCCAGCTCACCTAGTCTAGCGGGAGACGGCGAGCAGTACTTC. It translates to CASSPSLAGDGEQYF.

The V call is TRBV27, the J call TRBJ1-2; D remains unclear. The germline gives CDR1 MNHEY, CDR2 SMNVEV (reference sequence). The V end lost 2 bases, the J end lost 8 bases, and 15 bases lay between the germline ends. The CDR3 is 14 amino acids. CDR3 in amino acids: CASSLQGRLGGYTF. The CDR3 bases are TGTGCCAGCAGTTTACAAGGTAGACTGGGCGGCTACACCTTC.

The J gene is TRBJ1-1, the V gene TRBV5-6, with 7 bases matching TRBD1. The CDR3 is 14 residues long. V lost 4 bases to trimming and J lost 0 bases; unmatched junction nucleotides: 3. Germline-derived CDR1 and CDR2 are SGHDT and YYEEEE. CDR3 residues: CASSKGALNTEAFF. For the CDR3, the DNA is TGTGCCAGCAGCAAGGGGGCCCTGAACACTGAAGCTTTCTTT.